This is a list of T cell receptor beta chains from one sample in a study of PD-1 blockade in classical Hodgkin lymphoma. Here immunoSEQ multiplex PCR was the method, and the copy in TCRdb shows in-frame clones only, minus some. The sample has nearly 35,000 clones, roughly 89% seen once. The sample taken for sequencing was CD4+ T cells from blood. These receptors were obtained from a human donor with classical Hodgkin lymphoma. Each CDR3 is given with its conserved first and last residue. The D gene is left open where the match is weak. The size entry is marked missing in some rows and otherwise reads once, few, many or a size class.

TRBV6-6	NA	TRBJ2-7	NA	CASGRGEEQYF	TGTGCCAGCGGAAGGGGTGAAGAGCAGTACTTC
TRBV7-9	TRBD1	TRBJ2-2	NA	CASSLKPGTGKAGELFF	TGTGCCAGCAGTTTAAAGCCCGGGACAGGGAAGGCCGGGGAGCTGTTTTTT
TRBV19	NA	TRBJ1-5	NA	CASSIPFREGNQPQHF	TGTGCCAGTAGTATCCCCTTCAGGGAGGGCAATCAGCCCCAGCATTTT
TRBV7-9	TRBD1	TRBJ1-2	NA	CASSPGQVGYTF	TGTGCCAGCAGCCCTGGACAGGTTGGCTACACCTTC
TRBV30	TRBD1	TRBJ1-5	NA	CAWSGTGYQPQHF	TGTGCCTGGTCCGGGACAGGGTATCAGCCCCAGCATTTT
TRBV18	NA	TRBJ2-7	NA	CASSPGVPGAVLYF	TGTGCCAGCTCCCCCGGTGTACCGGGGGCGGTTCTGTACTTC
TRBV5-4	NA	TRBJ1-3	NA	CASSGRDPDSSGNTIYF	TGTGCCAGCAGCGGCCGGGACCCCGATAGCTCTGGAAACACCATATATTTT
TRBV14	NA	TRBJ1-2	NA	CASSPRAGDKYGYTF	TGTGCCAGCAGCCCTAGGGCGGGGGATAAATATGGCTACACCTTC
TRBV6-1	NA	TRBJ1-4	NA	CASSVILGGQGEKLFF	TGTGCCAGCAGTGTAATTCTCGGGGGGCAGGGTGAAAAACTGTTTTTT
TRBV6-5	NA	TRBJ2-5	NA	CASSYTTKETQYF	TGTGCCAGCAGTTACACTACTAAAGAGACCCAGTACTTC
TRBV5-1	TRBD1	TRBJ1-1	NA	CASSSGTGATEAFF	TGCGCCAGCAGCTCGGGGACAGGGGCCACTGAAGCTTTCTTT
TRBV7-2	TRBD1	TRBJ2-5	NA	CASSFRRGGGETQYF	TGTGCCAGCAGCTTTAGACGAGGGGGCGGTGAGACCCAGTACTTC
TRBV9	NA	TRBJ1-2	NA	CASSNPLGSYGYTF	TGTGCCAGCAGCAACCCTCTAGGGAGCTATGGCTACACCTTC
TRBV2	NA	TRBJ1-2	once	CASKADTTGTYGYTF	TGTGCCAGCAAGGCGGACACCACAGGGACCTATGGCTACACCTTC
TRBV19	NA	TRBJ2-1	NA	CASGGGPTNEQFF	TGTGCCAGTGGTGGGGGGCCCACCAATGAGCAGTTCTTC
TRBV7-9	TRBD2	TRBJ2-2	NA	CASSFGGGTGELFF	TGTGCCAGCAGCTTTGGGGGAGGGACCGGGGAGCTGTTTTTT
TRBV7-8	NA	TRBJ1-2	NA	CASSLARSVGYTF	TGTGCCAGCAGCTTAGCGCGATCGGTTGGCTACACCTTC
TRBV10-3	TRBD2	TRBJ2-3	NA	CAISELAGGLTDTQYF	TGTGCCATCAGTGAGCTAGCGGGAGGTCTCACAGATACGCAGTATTTT
TRBV27	NA	TRBJ1-4	NA	CASSRATNEKLFF	TGTGCCAGCAGTCGTGCAACTAATGAAAAACTGTTTTTT
TRBV6-5	NA	TRBJ1-3	NA	CASSGGHPGNTIYF	TGTGCCAGCAGCGGGGGCCACCCCGGAAACACCATATATTTT
TRBV6-6	NA	TRBJ1-2	NA	CASSYSKQGNGYTF	TGTGCCAGCAGTTACTCGAAACAGGGCAATGGCTACACCTTC
TRBV29-1	TRBD1	TRBJ1-2	NA	CSVGGQGRSNYGYTF	TGCAGCGTTGGGGGACAGGGAAGGTCTAACTATGGCTACACCTTC
TRBV4-2	NA	TRBJ2-3	NA	CASSQAEGSHAQYF	TGTGCCAGCAGCCAAGCTGAGGGGTCTCACGCGCAGTATTTT
TRBV7-2	NA	TRBJ1-2	NA	CASRGIGQSQGYTF	TGTGCCAGCAGGGGCATCGGACAGTCTCAGGGCTACACCTTC
TRBV6-5	NA	TRBJ1-5	NA	CASSPRGSDQPQHF	TGTGCCAGCAGTCCACGGGGGTCGGATCAGCCCCAGCATTTT
TRBV2	NA	TRBJ2-7	NA	CASSYRERKQYF	TGTGCCAGCAGTTACCGCGAGCGGAAGCAGTACTTC
TRBV27	NA	TRBJ1-1	NA	CASSLYGGTEAFF	TGTGCCAGCAGTTTATACGGGGGCACTGAAGCTTTCTTT
TRBV19	NA	TRBJ1-1	NA	CASRLRTNTEAFF	TGTGCCAGTAGACTCAGAACGAACACTGAAGCTTTCTTT
TRBV10-3	NA	TRBJ2-1	once	CAISERGTSNEQFF	TGTGCCATCAGTGAAAGGGGAACTTCCAATGAGCAGTTCTTC
TRBV28	NA	TRBJ1-5	NA	CASSRDISNQPQHF	TGTGCCAGCAGCCGGGACATAAGCAATCAGCCCCAGCATTTT
TRBV5-1	TRBD1	TRBJ2-7	NA	CASSKGQSYEQYF	TGCGCCAGCAGCAAGGGACAGTCCTACGAGCAGTACTTC
TRBV5-4	NA	TRBJ1-5	NA	CASSLAGASQPQHF	TGTGCCAGCAGCTTGGCCGGGGCGAGTCAGCCCCAGCATTTT
TRBV18	NA	TRBJ2-3	NA	CASSGENTQYF	TGTGCCAGCTCAGGGGAGAATACGCAGTATTTT
TRBV18	TRBD1	TRBJ1-4	NA	CASSNNRGEKLFF	TGTGCCAGCTCAAATAACAGGGGCGAAAAACTGTTTTTT
TRBV5-1	NA	TRBJ1-2	NA	CASSLEGDYRYGYTF	TGCGCCAGCAGCTTGGAGGGAGACTATCGGTATGGCTACACCTTC
TRBV5-1	NA	TRBJ1-2	NA	CASSRGGNYGYTF	TGCGCCAGCAGTCGAGGAGGGAACTATGGCTACACCTTC
TRBV28	NA	TRBJ1-3	NA	CASSPPGRSPGNTIYF	TGTGCCAGCAGTCCCCCGGGGCGGAGTCCTGGAAACACCATATATTTT
TRBV7-2	NA	TRBJ1-5	NA	CASSRLGGGFREPQHF	TGTGCCAGCAGCCGTCTAGGTGGGGGGTTTCGTGAGCCCCAGCATTTT
TRBV7-7	NA	TRBJ2-1	NA	CASSPVGRGMNEQFF	TGTGCCAGCAGTCCGGTGGGACGGGGGATGAATGAGCAGTTCTTC
TRBV9	NA	TRBJ2-6	NA	CASSVDGGANVLTF	TGTGCCAGCAGCGTAGACGGAGGGGCCAACGTCCTGACTTTC
TRBV29-1	NA	TRBJ1-3	once	CSVQGTLRSGNTIYF	TGCAGCGTTCAGGGGACTCTTCGCTCTGGAAACACCATATATTTT
TRBV12-1	NA	TRBJ1-5	NA	CASSWSPGRSHF	TGTGCCAGCAGCTGGAGTCCGGGCCGTTCGCATTTT
TRBV6-1	NA	TRBJ1-2	NA	CAGGTYGYTF	TGTGCTGGGGGCACCTATGGCTACACCTTC
TRBV2	TRBD1	TRBJ1-5	few	CASSVEWRGQNSNQPQHF	TGTGCCAGCAGTGTTGAGTGGAGGGGACAGAATAGCAATCAGCCCCAGCATTTT
TRBV19	NA	TRBJ1-6	NA	CASSTLASGSSPLHF	TGTGCCAGTAGTACTTTAGCAAGCGGCAGTTCACCCCTCCACTTT
TRBV7-9	NA	TRBJ1-5	few	CASSRTGHNQPQHF	TGTGCCAGCAGCCGAACAGGGCACAATCAGCCCCAGCATTTT
TRBV6-1	NA	TRBJ1-1	few	CASSARPATEAFF	TGTGCCAGCAGTGCCCGTCCGGCTACTGAAGCTTTCTTT
TRBV20-1	NA	TRBJ1-2	NA	CSAPRGYGYTF	TGCAGTGCTCCCCGGGGGTATGGCTACACCTTC
TRBV9	NA	TRBJ2-3	NA	CASSVATATHGVTDTQYF	TGTGCCAGCAGCGTAGCTACGGCTACCCACGGCGTCACAGATACGCAGTATTTT
TRBV7-2	TRBD1	TRBJ1-1	NA	CASSLARGMNTEAFF	TGTGCCAGCAGCTTGGCCAGGGGGATGAACACTGAAGCTTTCTTT
TRBV28	NA	TRBJ1-4	NA	CASSFSGAQNEKLFF	TGTGCCAGCAGTTTTTCGGGGGCCCAGAATGAAAAACTGTTTTTT
TRBV7-2	NA	TRBJ1-5	NA	CASSDRNSNQPQHF	TGTGCCAGCAGCGACAGAAATAGCAATCAGCCCCAGCATTTT
TRBV7-9	NA	TRBJ1-1	NA	CASSSPMVGVMNTEAFF	TGTGCCAGCAGCTCACCTATGGTTGGGGTGATGAACACTGAAGCTTTCTTT
TRBV5-1	NA	TRBJ2-2	few	CASSPAENTGELFF	TGCGCCAGCAGCCCTGCTGAAAACACCGGGGAGCTGTTTTTT
TRBV18	NA	TRBJ1-1	NA	CASSQGRQLEAFF	TGTGCCAGCTCACAGGGTCGGCAGCTGGAAGCTTTCTTT
TRBV29-1	NA	TRBJ1-3	NA	CSVSMGNTIYF	TGCAGCGTGTCGATGGGAAACACCATATATTTT
TRBV5-1	NA	TRBJ2-4	few	CASRGLGNIQYF	TGCGCCAGCAGGGGACTTGGAAACATTCAGTACTTC
TRBV5-6	NA	TRBJ1-4	NA	CASSLIGDSRKMMFF	TGTGCCAGCAGCTTGATCGGGGATTCGCGGAAAATGATGTTTTTT
TRBV12-5	TRBD1	TRBJ1-1	NA	CASGLTQGVTEAFF	TGTGCTAGTGGTTTGACCCAGGGGGTCACTGAAGCTTTCTTT
TRBV19	NA	TRBJ2-7	NA	CASSIGPQGGREQYF	TGTGCCAGTAGTATAGGCCCACAAGGGGGGCGCGAGCAGTACTTC